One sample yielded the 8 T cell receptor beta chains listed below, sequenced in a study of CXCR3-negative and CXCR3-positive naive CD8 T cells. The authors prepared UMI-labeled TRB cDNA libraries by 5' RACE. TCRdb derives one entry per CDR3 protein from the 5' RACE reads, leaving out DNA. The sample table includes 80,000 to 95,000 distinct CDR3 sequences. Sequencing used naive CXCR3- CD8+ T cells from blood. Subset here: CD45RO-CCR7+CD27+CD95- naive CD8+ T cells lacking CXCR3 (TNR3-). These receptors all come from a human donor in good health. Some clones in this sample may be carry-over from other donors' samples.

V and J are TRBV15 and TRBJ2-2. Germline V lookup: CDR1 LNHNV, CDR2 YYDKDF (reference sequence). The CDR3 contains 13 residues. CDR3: CATSTDNTGELFF.

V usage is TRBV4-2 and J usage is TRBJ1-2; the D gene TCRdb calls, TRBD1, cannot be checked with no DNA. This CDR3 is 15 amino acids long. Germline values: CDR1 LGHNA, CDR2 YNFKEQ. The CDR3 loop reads CASSPRDFSFDGYTF.

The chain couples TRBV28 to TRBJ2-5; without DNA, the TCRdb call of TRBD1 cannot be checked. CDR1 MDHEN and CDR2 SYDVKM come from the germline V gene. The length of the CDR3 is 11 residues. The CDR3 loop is CASVRGETQYF.

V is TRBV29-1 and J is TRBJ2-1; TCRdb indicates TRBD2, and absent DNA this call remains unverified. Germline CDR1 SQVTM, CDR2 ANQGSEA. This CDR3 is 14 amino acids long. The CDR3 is CSVAASGRGNEQFF.

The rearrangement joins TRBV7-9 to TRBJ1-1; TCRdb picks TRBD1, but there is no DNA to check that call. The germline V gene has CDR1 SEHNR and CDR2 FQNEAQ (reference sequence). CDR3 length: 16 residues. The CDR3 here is CASSLPPPVMNTEAFF.

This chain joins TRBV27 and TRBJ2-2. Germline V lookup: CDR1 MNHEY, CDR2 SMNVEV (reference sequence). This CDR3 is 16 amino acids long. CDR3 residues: CASSLSGWTNTGELFF.

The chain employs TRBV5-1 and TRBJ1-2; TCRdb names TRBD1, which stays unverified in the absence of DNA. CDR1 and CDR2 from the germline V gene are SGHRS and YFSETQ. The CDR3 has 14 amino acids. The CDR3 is CASSFAGGVGGYTF.

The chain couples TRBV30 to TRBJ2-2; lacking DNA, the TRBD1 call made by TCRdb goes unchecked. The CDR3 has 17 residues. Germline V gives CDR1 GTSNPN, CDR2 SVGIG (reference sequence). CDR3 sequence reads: CAWRLGTGVSETGELFF.